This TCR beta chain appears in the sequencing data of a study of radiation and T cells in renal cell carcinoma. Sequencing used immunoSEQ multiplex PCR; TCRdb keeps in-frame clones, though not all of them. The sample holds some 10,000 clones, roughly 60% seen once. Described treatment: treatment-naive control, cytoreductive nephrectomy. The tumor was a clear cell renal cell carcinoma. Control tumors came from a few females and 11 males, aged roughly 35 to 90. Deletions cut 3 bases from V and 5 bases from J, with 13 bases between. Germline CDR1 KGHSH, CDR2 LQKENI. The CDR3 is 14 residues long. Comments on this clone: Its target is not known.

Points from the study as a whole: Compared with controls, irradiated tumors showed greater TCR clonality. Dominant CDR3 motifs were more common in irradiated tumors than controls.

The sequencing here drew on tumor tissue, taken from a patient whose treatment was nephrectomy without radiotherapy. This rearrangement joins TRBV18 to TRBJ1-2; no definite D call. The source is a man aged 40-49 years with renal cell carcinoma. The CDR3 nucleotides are TGTGCCAGCTCACCCACGCGTTCCGGGTATGGCTACACCTTC. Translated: CASSPTRSGYGYTF. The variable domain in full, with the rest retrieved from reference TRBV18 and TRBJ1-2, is NAGVMQNPRHLVRRRGQEARLRCSPMKGHSHVYWYRQLPEEGLKFMVYLQKENIIDESGMPKERFSAEFPKEGPSILRIQQVVRGDSAAYFCASSPTRSGYGYTFGSGTRLTVV.